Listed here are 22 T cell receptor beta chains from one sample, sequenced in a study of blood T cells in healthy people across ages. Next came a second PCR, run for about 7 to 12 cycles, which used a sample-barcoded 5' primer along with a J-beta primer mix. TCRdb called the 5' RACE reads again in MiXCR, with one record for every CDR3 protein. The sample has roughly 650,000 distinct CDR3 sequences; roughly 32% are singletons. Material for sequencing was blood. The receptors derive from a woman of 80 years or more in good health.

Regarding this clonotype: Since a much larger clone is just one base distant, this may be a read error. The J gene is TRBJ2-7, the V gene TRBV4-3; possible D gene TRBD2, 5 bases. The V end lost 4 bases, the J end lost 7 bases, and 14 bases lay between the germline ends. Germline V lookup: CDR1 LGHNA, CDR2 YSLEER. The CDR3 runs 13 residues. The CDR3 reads CASSRGLYNEQYF. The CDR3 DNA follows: TGCGCCAGCAGCCGCGGACTGTACAATGAGCAGTACTTC.

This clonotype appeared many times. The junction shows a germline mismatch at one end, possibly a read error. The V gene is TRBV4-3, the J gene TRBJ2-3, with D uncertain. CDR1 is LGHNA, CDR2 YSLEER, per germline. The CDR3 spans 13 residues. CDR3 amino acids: CASSQQPAETQYF. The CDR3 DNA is TGCGCCAGCAGCCAACAGCCGGCAGAGACGCAGTATTTT.

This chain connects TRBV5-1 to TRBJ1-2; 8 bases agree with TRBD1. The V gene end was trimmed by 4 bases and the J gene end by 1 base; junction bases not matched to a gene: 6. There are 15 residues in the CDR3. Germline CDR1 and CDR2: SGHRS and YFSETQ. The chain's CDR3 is CASSDPQGGNYGYTF. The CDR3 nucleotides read TGCGCCAGCAGCGACCCACAGGGGGGTAACTATGGCTACACCTTC.

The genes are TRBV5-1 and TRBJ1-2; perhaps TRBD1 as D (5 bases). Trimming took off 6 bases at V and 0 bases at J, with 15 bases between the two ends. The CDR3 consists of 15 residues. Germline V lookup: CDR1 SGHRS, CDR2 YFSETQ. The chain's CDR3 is CASNPSTATNYGYTF. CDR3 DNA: TGCGCCAGCAATCCCTCGACAGCGACTAACTATGGCTACACCTTC. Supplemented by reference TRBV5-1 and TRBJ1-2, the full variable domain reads KAGVTQTPRYLIKTRGQQVTLSCSPISGHRSVSWYQQTPGQGLQFLFEYFSETQRNKGNFPGRFSGRQFSNSRSEMNVSTLELGDSALYLCASNPSTATNYGYTFGSGTRLTVV.

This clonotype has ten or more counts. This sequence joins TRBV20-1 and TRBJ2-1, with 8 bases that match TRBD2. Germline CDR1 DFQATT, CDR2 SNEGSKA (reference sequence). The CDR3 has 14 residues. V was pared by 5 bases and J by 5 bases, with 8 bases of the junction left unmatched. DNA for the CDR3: TGCAGTGCTCCCCGCGTCGGGGGGGACAATGAGCAGTTCTTC. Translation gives CSAPRVGGDNEQFF.

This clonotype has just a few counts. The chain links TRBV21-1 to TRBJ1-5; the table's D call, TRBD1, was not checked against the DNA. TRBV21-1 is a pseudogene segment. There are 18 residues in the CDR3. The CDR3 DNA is TGTGCCAGCAGCAAAGGGGTTGGTGGGGACGGAAACAATCAGCCCCAGCATTTT. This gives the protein CASSKGVGGDGNNQPQHF.

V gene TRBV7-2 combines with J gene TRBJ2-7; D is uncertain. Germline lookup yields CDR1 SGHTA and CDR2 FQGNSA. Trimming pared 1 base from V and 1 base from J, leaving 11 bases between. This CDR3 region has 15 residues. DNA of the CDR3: TGTGCCAGCAGCTTAGAGTGGTCCCCTTCCTACGAGCAGTACTTC. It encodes CASSLEWSPSYEQYF. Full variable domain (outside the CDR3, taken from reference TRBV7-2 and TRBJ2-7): GAGVSQSPSNKVTEKGKDVELRCDPISGHTALYWYRQSLGQGLEFLIYFQGNSAPDKSGLPSDRFSAERTGGSVSTLTIQRTQQEDSAVYLCASSLEWSPSYEQYFGPGTRLTVT.

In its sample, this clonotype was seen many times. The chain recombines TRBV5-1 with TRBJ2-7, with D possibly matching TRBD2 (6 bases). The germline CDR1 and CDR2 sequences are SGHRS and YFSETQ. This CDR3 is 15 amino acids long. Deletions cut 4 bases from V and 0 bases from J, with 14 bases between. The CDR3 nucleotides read TGCGCCAGCAGCCGGTGGGGGGATAGCTCCTACGAGCAGTACTTC. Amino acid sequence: CASSRWGDSSYEQYF.

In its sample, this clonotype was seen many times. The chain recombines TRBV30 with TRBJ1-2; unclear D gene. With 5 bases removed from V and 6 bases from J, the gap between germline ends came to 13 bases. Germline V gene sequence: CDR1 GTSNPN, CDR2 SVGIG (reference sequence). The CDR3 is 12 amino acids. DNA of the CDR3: TGTGCCTGGCTAGTCAGAGGTCATGGCTACACCTTC. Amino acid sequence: CAWLVRGHGYTF. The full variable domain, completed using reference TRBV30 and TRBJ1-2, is SQTIHQWPATLVQPVGSPLSLECTVEGTSNPNLYWYRQAAGRGLQLLFYSVGIGQISSEVPQNLSASRPQDRQFILSSKKLLLSDSGFYLCAWLVRGHGYTFGSGTRLTVV.

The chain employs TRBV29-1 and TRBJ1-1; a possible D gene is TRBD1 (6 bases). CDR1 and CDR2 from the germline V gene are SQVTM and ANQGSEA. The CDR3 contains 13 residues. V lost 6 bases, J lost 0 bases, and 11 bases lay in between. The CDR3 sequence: CSVAGVLNTEAFF. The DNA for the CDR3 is TGCAGCGTGGCAGGGGTCCTGAACACTGAAGCTTTCTTT.

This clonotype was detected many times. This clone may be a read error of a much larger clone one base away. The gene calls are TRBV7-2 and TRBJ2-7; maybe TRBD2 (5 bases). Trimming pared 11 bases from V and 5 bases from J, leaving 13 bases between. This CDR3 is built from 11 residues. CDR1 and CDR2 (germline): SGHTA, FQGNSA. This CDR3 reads CAAGGCDEQYF. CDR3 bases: TGTGCCGCGGGTGGCTGCGACGAGCAGTACTTC.

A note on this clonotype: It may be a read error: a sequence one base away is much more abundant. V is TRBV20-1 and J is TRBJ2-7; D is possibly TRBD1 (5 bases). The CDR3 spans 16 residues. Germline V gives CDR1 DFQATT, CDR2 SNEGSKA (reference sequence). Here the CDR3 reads CSARTPKQATSCEQYF. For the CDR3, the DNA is TGCAGTGCTAGGACGCCTAAACAGGCGACCTCCTGCGAGCAGTACTTC.

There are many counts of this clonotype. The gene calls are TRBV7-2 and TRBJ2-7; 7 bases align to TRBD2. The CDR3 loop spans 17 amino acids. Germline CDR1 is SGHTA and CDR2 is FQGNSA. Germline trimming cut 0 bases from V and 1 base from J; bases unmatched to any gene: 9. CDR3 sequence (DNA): TGTGCCAGCAGCTTAGCGGCTAGCGGTGGGGGGTCCTACGAGCAGTACTTC. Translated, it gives CASSLAASGGGSYEQYF.

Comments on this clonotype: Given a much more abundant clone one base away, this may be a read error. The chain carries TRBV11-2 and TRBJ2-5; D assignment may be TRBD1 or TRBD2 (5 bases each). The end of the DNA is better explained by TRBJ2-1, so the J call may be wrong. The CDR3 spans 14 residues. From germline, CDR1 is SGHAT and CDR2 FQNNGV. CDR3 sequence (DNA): TGTGCCAGCAGCCCACGGGACGGGAAAGAGACCCAGTTCTTC. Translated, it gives CASSPRDGKETQFF.

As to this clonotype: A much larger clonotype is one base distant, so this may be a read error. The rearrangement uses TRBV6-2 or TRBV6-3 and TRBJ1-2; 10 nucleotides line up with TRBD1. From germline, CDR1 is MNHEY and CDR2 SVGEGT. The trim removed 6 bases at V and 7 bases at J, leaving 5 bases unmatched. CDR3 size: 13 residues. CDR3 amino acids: CASRVGTGVGYTF. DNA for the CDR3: TGTGCCAGCAGAGTCGGGACAGGGGTTGGCTACACCTTC.

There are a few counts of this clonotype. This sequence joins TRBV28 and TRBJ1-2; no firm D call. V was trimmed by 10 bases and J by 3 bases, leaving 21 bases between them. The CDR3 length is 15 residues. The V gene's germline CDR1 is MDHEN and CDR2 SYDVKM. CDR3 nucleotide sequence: TGTGCCACTTCTACCTCCGTCCCACTACACTATGGCTACACCTTC. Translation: CATSTSVPLHYGYTF.

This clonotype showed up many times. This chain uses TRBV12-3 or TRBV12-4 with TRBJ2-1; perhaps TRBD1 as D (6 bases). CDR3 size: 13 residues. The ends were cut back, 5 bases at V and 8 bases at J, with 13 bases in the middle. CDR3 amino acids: CASSKQGWDEQFF. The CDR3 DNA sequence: TGTGCCAGCAGTAAACAGGGATGGGATGAGCAGTTCTTC.

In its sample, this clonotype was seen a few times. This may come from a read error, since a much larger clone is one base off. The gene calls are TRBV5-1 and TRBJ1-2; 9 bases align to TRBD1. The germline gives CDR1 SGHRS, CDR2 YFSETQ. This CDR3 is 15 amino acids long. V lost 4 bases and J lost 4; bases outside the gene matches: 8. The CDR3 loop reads CASSIGQGTSYGYTF. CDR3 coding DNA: TGCGCCAGCAGCATTGGACAGGGGACTAGCTATGGCTACACCTTC.

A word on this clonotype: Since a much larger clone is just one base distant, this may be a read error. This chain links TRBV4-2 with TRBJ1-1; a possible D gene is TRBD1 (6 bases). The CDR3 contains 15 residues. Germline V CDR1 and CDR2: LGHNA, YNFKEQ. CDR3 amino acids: CANSREAGAHTEAFF. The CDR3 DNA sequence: TGTGCCAACAGCCGGGAAGCGGGGGCGCACACTGAAGCTTTCTTT.

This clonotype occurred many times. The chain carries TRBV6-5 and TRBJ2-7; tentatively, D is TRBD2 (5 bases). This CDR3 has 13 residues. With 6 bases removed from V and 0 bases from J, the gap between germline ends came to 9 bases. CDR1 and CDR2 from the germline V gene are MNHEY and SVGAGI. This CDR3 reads CASRRGFSYEQYF. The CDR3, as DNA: TGTGCCAGCAGACGGGGATTCTCCTACGAGCAGTACTTC.

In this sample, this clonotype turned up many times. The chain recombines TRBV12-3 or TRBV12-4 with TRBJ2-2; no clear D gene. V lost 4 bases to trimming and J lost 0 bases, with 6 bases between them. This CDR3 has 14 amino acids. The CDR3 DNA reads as TGTGCCAGCAGTTCTTCTCCGAACACCGGGGAGCTGTTTTTT. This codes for CASSSSPNTGELFF.

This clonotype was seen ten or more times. As DNA, the CDR3 is TGTGCCAGCAGTGCTCGACAGGGAGACGAGCAGTACTTC. This gives the protein CASSARQGDEQYF. The gene calls are TRBV6-1 and TRBJ2-7; TRBD1 matches at 7 bases. Germline-derived CDR1 and CDR2 are MNHNS and SASEGT. The CDR3 totals 13 residues. Germline trimming cut 4 bases from V and 5 bases from J; bases unmatched to any gene: 5.